In this sample, the clone carrying this TCR beta chain turned up a few times. Trimming removed 6 bases from V and 2 bases from J, with 16 bases in between. The CDR3 is 16 residues long. CDR1 is MDHEN and CDR2 is SYDVKM in the germline V gene. This record belongs to a study of blood T cell repertoires in COVID-19. How the authors handled the data: Reference gene primers were amplified, and this amplification served to estimate nucleated cell counts. The table came from immunoSEQ multiplex PCR; TCRdb's copy has only in-frame clones and leaves some out. The V and J calls and the clone size are those of that table, but D and trimming were determined from the DNA. The profile shows 15,000 to 20,000 clones, approximately 86% of them singletons.

Sequencing used peripheral blood. The rearrangement uses TRBV28 and TRBJ2-2; D unresolved. The receptor was derived from a man in his forties or fifties with active COVID-19. The CDR3 DNA follows: TGTGCCAGCAGCAGTCGACCAGGCCCTAACACCGGGGAGCTGTTTTTT. It specifies CASSSRPGPNTGELFF.